This T cell receptor (beta chain) was sequenced during a study of cytomegalovirus exposure and HLA in healthy donors. Germline lookup yields CDR1 MNHNS and CDR2 SASEGT. The CDR3 spans 15 residues. Trimming took off 6 bases at V and 3 bases at J, with 17 bases between the two ends. About this clone itself: Its matching antigen is unknown.

PCR amplification relied on 60 Vbeta primers (plus 13 Jbeta primers). Repertoires were generated with immunoSEQ multiplex PCR, while TCRdb's copy carries only in-frame clones and drops some. The sample contains 150,000 to 200,000 clones, around 83% of which appear only once. These donors, healthy bone marrow donors, were studied. General observations from the study: Accounts indicate the classifier identified cytomegalovirus status with strong specificity and sensitivity. In vitro data verified a few CMV-associated chains as specific for CMV antigens. Some V segments (TRBV6-2 and TRBV6-3 among them) were excluded as indistinguishable.

V usage is TRBV6-1 and J usage is TRBJ1-1; D perhaps matches TRBD1 (5 bases). The origin of this receptor is a woman aged 18-30 years in good health and CMV-seronegative. Sequenced input: PBMCs. In DNA form, the CDR3 reads TGTGCCAGCAGCCTCCAGACAGCGTCTGACACTGAAGCTTTCTTT. The encoded protein is CASSLQTASDTEAFF.